The TCR beta chain under discussion was sequenced for a study of T cell repertoires in cytomegalovirus infection. Study-level points and caveats: There were HLA-C-restricted CMV-specific TCR beta clonotypes dominating the ex vivo response. Cumulative public TCR beta family frequency identified CMV carriers with the relevant HLA.

In this sample, this clonotype turned up many times. Its antigen is not known. MiXCR was run by TCRdb on the reads, yielding one entry per CDR3 protein. The sample has 200,000 to 300,000 distinct CDR3 sequences, approximately 9.1% seen once; the top ten hold more than 12%. V lost 6 bases and J lost 3; bases outside the gene matches: 7. The CDR3 consists of 14 residues. Germline CDR1 is MNHEY and CDR2 is SVGEGT. The TCR originated in a human donor in good health (CMV status not recorded). Some clones in this sample may be carry-over from other donors' samples. The source material was PBMCs. This rearrangement joins TRBV6-2 or TRBV6-3 to TRBJ2-7, with 8 nucleotides matching TRBD2. CDR3 in DNA: TGTGCCAGCAGAGCCGGGACTAGTGACTACGAGCAGTACTTC. Its protein is CASRAGTSDYEQYF.